This TCR beta chain is from a study of a mutant IDH1 vaccine in newly diagnosed glioma. Study details: Weeks 1, 3, 5, 7, 11, 15, 19 and 23 were when patients received their eight vaccinations. First vaccine doses came 4-6 weeks after radiotherapy alone, or with temozolomide cycles. A roughly 60% male, about 38% female split and a mean age of around 41 years characterized treated patients.

Specified time point: week 23, last vaccination. Vaccination used 300 ug of mutant IDH1 20-mer peptide per dose, with topical imiquimod. Here immunoSEQ multiplex PCR was the method, and the copy in TCRdb shows in-frame clones only, minus some. Of around 39,000 clones listed, around 85% are singletons. Germline V gives CDR1 MGHRA, CDR2 YSYEKL. The CDR3 extends over 14 amino acids. V lost 1 base and J lost 8, with 11 bases in between. This clone was observed a handful of times. The antigen remains undetermined. The J gene is TRBJ1-4, the V gene TRBV4-1, with no clear D. The specimen was PBMCs, collected from a glioma patient whose treatment included an IDH1 peptide vaccine. This TCR came from a young woman with glioma. Some clones in this sample may be carry-over from other donors' samples. The CDR3 loop is CASSQGGQIEKLFF. The CDR3, as DNA: TGCGCCAGCAGCCAAGGGGGTCAAATCGAAAAACTGTTTTTT.